This T cell receptor (beta chain) derives from a study of identical twins. Study conclusions and caveats: Cord blood's abundant beta clonotypes had fewer insertions, unlike memory repertoires.

Healthy Caucasians were all of the donors. Trimming left V 1 base short and J 1 base short, with 13 bases between. CDR1 and CDR2 from the germline V gene are DFQATT and SNEGSKA (reference sequence). This CDR3 has 15 residues. This clonotype was recorded a few times. Its target is not known. TCRdb fed the 5' RACE reads into MiXCR, producing one record per CDR3 protein. The sample contains 750,000 to 950,000 distinct CDR3 sequences, approximately 13% of which appear only once. The same sample was also used in a study of yellow fever vaccine responses in identical twins. In that study: It has been reported that, in twins, the vaccine T cell response seemed partly convergent and partly personalized.

The clonotype was recovered from a woman aged 18-29 years in good health. The chain recombines TRBV20-1 with TRBJ2-5; the D is unclear. Sequencing was done on a sample of PBMCs. CDR3 coding DNA: TGCAGTGCTAGAGGACCCCGCCTCTTCCAAGAGACCCAGTACTTC. It translates to CSARGPRLFQETQYF.